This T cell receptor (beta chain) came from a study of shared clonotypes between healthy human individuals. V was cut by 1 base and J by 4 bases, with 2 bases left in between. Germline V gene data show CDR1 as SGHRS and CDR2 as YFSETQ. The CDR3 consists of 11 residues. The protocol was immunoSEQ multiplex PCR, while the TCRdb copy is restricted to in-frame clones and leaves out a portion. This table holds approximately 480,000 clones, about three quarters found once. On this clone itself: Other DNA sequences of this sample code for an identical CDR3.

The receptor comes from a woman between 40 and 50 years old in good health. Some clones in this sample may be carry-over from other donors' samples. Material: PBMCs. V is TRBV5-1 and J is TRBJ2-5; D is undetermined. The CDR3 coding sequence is TGCGCCAGCAGCTTGTTAGAGACCCAGTACTTC. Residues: CASSLLETQYF. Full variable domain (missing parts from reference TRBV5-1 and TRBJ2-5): KAGVTQTPRYLIKTRGQQVTLSCSPISGHRSVSWYQQTPGQGLQFLFEYFSETQRNKGNFPGRFSGRQFSNSRSEMNVSTLELGDSALYLCASSLLETQYFGPGTRLLVL.